The 27 T cell receptor beta chains reported below all come from one sample, sequenced in a study of T cells in women clearing cervical HPV infection. Generated by immunoSEQ multiplex PCR, the TCRdb table keeps only in-frame clones and is missing some. Its clone listing holds some 37,000 clones. The sample was blood buffy coat. The receptors here all came from a woman between 18 and 75 years old with a cervical HPV16 infection that either progressed to CIN3+ or cleared (not recorded which).

With regard to this clone: Read coverage stops 3 residues before the CDR3 terminus; the germline J gene supplies the remainder. The genes are TRBV7-9 and TRBJ1-5, with TRBD1 identical over 7 bases. V dropped 4 bases and J dropped 6; count of bases not matched to a gene: 9. This CDR3 spans 15 amino acids. From germline, CDR1 is SEHNR and CDR2 FQNEAQ (reference sequence). CDR3 sequence reads: CASSSVQGEGQPQHF. The sequenced CDR3 bases are TGTGCCAGCAGCTCCGTGCAGGGGGAAGGTCAGCCC.

Worth noting for this clone: The read stops 3 residues short of the end of the CDR3; the missing end is completed from the germline J gene. V usage is TRBV7-9 and J usage is TRBJ1-1; D gene uncertain. This CDR3 spans 15 amino acids. V dropped 2 bases and J dropped 2 bases, with 12 bases sitting between them. The germline gives CDR1 SEHNR, CDR2 FQNEAQ (reference sequence). The sequenced part of the CDR3 DNA is TGTGCCAGCAGCTTACCGGCGGGTAGAAACACTGAA. Translation gives CASSLPAGRNTE. The entire CDR3 protein is CASSLPAGRNTEAFF.

Of note for this clone: The read falls 3 residues short of the CDR3 end, and the missing part is taken from the germline J gene. The V call is TRBV7-2, the J call TRBJ2-7, with TRBD2 identical over 10 bases. The CDR3 sequence is 15 residues long. Trimming at V came to 5 bases and at J to 0 bases, leaving 4 bases not matched to a gene. CDR1 and CDR2 (germline): SGHTA, FQGNSA. The CDR3 DNA, read in part, is TGTGCCAGCAGCCCACGACTAGCGGGCTCCTACGAG. Translated: CASSPRLAGSYE. In full, the CDR3 is CASSPRLAGSYEQYF.

Note on this clone: The DNA ends 3 residues before the CDR3 does, and the rest of the CDR3 is filled in from the germline J gene. The chain combines TRBV7-9 with TRBJ1-2, with 7 bases lining up with TRBD1. The CDR3 extends over 13 amino acids. CDR1 is SEHNR, CDR2 FQNEAQ, per germline (reference sequence). V was clipped by 3 bases and J by 4 bases; unmatched bases: 2. The CDR3 spells CASSFRDSYGYTF. The sequenced part of the CDR3 DNA is TGTGCCAGCAGCTTCCGGGACAGCTATGGC.

Regarding this clone: The read comes to an end 3 residues before the CDR3 does, leaving the germline J gene to fill in the end. This chain uses TRBV18 with TRBJ1-4; 7 bases map to TRBD1. The junction had 2 bases not matched to a gene; V was cut back by 2 bases and J by 5 bases. This CDR3 has 14 residues. Germline CDR1 KGHSH, CDR2 LQKENI. The CDR3 DNA, read in part, is TGTGCCAGCTCACCAGCAGGGGGGAATGAAAAA. Residues: CASSPAGGNEK. The entire CDR3 reads CASSPAGGNEKLFF. Looking up the rest from reference TRBV18 and TRBJ1-4 gives the full variable domain: NAGVMQNPRHLVRRRGQEARLRCSPMKGHSHVYWYRQLPEEGLKFMVYLQKENIIDESGMPKERFSAEFPKEGPSILRIQQVVRGDSAAYFCASSPAGGNEKLFFGSGTQLSVL.

The DNA read from the CDR3 is TGTGCCAGCAGCAAACGACAGGGTGGCTCCTACGAG. Translation: CASSKRQGGSYE. The full CDR3 is CASSKRQGGSYEQYF. The chain recombines TRBV9 with TRBJ2-7, with TRBD1 matching 7 bases. The read terminates 3 residues ahead of where the CDR3 ends, so the germline J gene completes it. J lost 0 bases, V lost 4 bases, and 7 bases had no gene match. Germline CDR1 and CDR2: SGDLS and YYNGEE. This CDR3 has 15 amino acids.

With respect to this clone: The CDR3 is cut off 3 residues early in the read; its end comes from the germline J gene. The J gene is TRBJ2-1, the V gene TRBV18; 9 nucleotides align to TRBD1. V was pared by 4 bases and J by 9 bases, with 4 bases of the junction left unmatched. The CDR3 is 13 amino acids. The germline V gene encodes CDR1 KGHSH and CDR2 LQKENI. The part of the CDR3 DNA that was read is TGTGCCAGCTCACGCCCGACAGGGGGTGAG. This translates into CASSRPTGGE. The full-length CDR3 reads as CASSRPTGGEQFF.

Details on this clone: Read data end 3 residues before the CDR3 end; the end is taken from the germline J gene. V gene TRBV28 combines with J gene TRBJ1-4; D is possibly TRBD1 (6 bases). Germline values: CDR1 MDHEN, CDR2 SYDVKM. The CDR3 has 14 residues. Trimming took 4 bases from V and 10 from J, leaving 16 bases between them. The CDR3 protein is CASSSRQEYAKLFF. The CDR3 DNA, read in part, is TGTGCCAGCAGTTCACGACAGGAATATGCAAAA.

Details on this clone: The missing CDR3 end, 3 residues past where the read stops, is filled in from the germline J gene. The rearrangement uses TRBV5-6 and TRBJ1-4; D might be TRBD1 (5 bases). The CDR3 loop spans 14 amino acids. Per the germline V gene, CDR1 is SGHDT and CDR2 is YYEEEE. V lost 0 bases and J 8 bases, leaving 11 bases between the germline ends. CDR3 protein: CASSLVGVGEKLFF. The sequenced part of the CDR3 DNA is TGTGCCAGCAGCTTGGTAGGGGTCGGGGAAAAA.

As concerns this clone: Read coverage stops 3 residues before the CDR3 terminus; the germline J gene supplies the remainder. J is TRBJ2-3 and V is TRBV7-8; D is unclear. V gave up 0 bases and J gave up 7 bases, with 8 bases separating them. Germline V CDR1 and CDR2: SGHVS, FQNEAQ. CDR3 length equals 13 residues. The part of the CDR3 DNA that was read is TGTGCCAGCAGCTTAGCTTACAGACATACG. Its protein is CASSLAYRHT. The whole CDR3 reads CASSLAYRHTQYF.

A remark on this clone: The read halts 3 residues ahead of the CDR3 end, with the missing end drawn from the germline J gene. The chain recombines TRBV10-3 with TRBJ2-3; 9 nucleotides match TRBD2. The J segment lost 0 bases and the V segment lost 0 bases, leaving 1 base of the junction unmatched. Germline V gene lookup returns CDR1 ENHRY and CDR2 SYGVKD. This CDR3 contains 16 residues. CDR3 DNA (partial): TGTGCCATCAGTGAGTCTAGCGGGGGCAGCACAGATACG. The encoded protein is CAISESSGGSTDT. The whole CDR3 is CAISESSGGSTDTQYF.

A note on this clone: The read stops 3 residues short of the end of the CDR3; the missing end is completed from the germline J gene. This chain joins TRBV5-1 and TRBJ2-3; 8 positions agree with TRBD2. Germline V lookup: CDR1 SGHRS, CDR2 YFSETQ. With V trimmed by 4 bases and J by 3 bases, 7 bases remained unmatched. This CDR3 is built from 15 residues. CDR3 loop: CASSPGGTRTDTQYF. The DNA read from the CDR3 is TGCGCCAGCAGCCCGGGGGGGACCCGGACAGATACG.

Worth noting for this clone: Coverage ceases 3 residues before the CDR3 finishes, and the germline J gene fills in the end. The rearrangement links TRBV20-1 to TRBJ2-2; TRBD2 agrees at 11 bases. Trimming cost V 5 bases and J 2 bases; bases outside gene matches: 7. Germline V gene sequence: CDR1 DFQATT, CDR2 SNEGSKA (reference sequence). This CDR3 comprises 16 residues. The CDR3 DNA, read in part, is TGCAGTGCTCCTGGACTAGCGGGTTTTAACACCGGGGAG. Translation: CSAPGLAGFNTGE. The entire CDR3 reads CSAPGLAGFNTGELFF.

Remarks on this clone: The CDR3 end lies 3 residues beyond the end of the read and is filled in from the germline J gene. The chain uses TRBV6-1 and TRBJ2-4; 9 bases fit TRBD1. Germline assignment: CDR1 MNHNS and CDR2 SASEGT. The CDR3 consists of 14 residues. The sequenced part of the CDR3 DNA is TGTGCCAGCAGTGAAGGCTGGACAGGGGCTGGT. It codes for CASSEGWTGAG. The entire CDR3 sequence reads CASSEGWTGAGQYF.

With respect to this clone: The CDR3 end lies 3 residues beyond the end of the read and is filled in from the germline J gene. V and J are TRBV23-1 and TRBJ2-7, with D possibly matching TRBD1 (5 bases). TRBV23-1 is an ORF, and what it does is uncertain. The CDR3 length is 14 residues. V lost 2 bases to trimming and J lost 4 bases, with 12 bases between them. Partial CDR3 DNA: TGCGCCAGCAGTCAACCGACAGCTAAATACGAG. Translating gives CASSQPTAKYE. The whole CDR3 reads CASSQPTAKYEQYF.

A remark on this clone: The CDR3 end is not reached by the read, which stops 3 residues before it; the germline J gene fills it in. V is TRBV6-2 or TRBV6-3 and J is TRBJ2-3, with TRBD1 identical over 7 bases. The CDR3 totals 14 residues. After removal of 8 bases from V and 0 bases from J, the junction contained 5 bases not matched to a gene. The V gene's germline CDR1 is MNHEY and CDR2 SVGEGT. The part of the CDR3 DNA that was read is TGTGCCAGCGGTGGGACAGTTAGCACAGATACG. As protein: CASGGTVSTDT. The CDR3 in full is CASGGTVSTDTQYF.

Notes on this clone: The read stops 3 residues short of the end of the CDR3; the missing end is completed from the germline J gene. J is TRBJ2-2 and V is TRBV7-7; 9 bases line up with TRBD1. CDR1 and CDR2 from the germline V gene are SSHAT and FNYEAQ (reference sequence). The CDR3 consists of 17 residues. After removal of 9 bases from V and 2 bases from J, the junction contained 13 bases not matched to a gene. CDR3 residues: CASSPAPGQGNTGELFF. The sequenced part of the CDR3 DNA is TGTGCCAGTTCCCCGGCCCCGGGACAGGGAAACACCGGGGAG.

Notes on this clone: The read ends 3 residues before the CDR3 terminus; that terminus is restored from the germline J gene. The chain combines TRBV19 with TRBJ1-2; 8 bases are a match to TRBD1. The ends lost 1 base at V and 4 bases at J; junction bases unmatched: 2. The CDR3 contains 14 residues. Germline values: CDR1 LNHDA, CDR2 SQIVND (reference sequence). The CDR3 sequence is CASSIVDRGYGYTF. The covered CDR3 bases are TGTGCCAGTAGTATAGTCGACAGGGGCTATGGC.

Comment on this clone: The read halts 3 residues ahead of the CDR3 end, with the missing end drawn from the germline J gene. The chain joins TRBV29-1 to TRBJ2-2; weak D call: TRBD1 (5 bases). This CDR3 is built from 14 residues. V lost 7 bases, J lost 0 bases, and 12 bases lay in between. The germline V gene encodes CDR1 SQVTM and CDR2 ANQGSEA. The sequenced CDR3 bases are TGCAGCGCAAGCAGGACACCGAACACCGGGGAG. This sequence encodes CSASRTPNTGE. The full CDR3 protein is CSASRTPNTGELFF.

As for this clone: The read falls 3 residues short of the CDR3 end, and the missing part is taken from the germline J gene. V is TRBV19 and J is TRBJ1-2, with a weak D call TRBD1 (5 bases). Germline V gene data show CDR1 as LNHDA and CDR2 as SQIVND (reference sequence). CDR3 length: 13 residues. The sequenced CDR3 bases are TGTGCCAGTAGTATACTGGGGGGGTCGCAC. Its translation is CASSILGGSH. The whole CDR3 is CASSILGGSHYTF.

On this clone: The CDR3 end is not reached by the read, which stops 3 residues before it; the germline J gene fills it in. The J gene is TRBJ1-1, the V gene TRBV6-2 or TRBV6-3; 7 bases align to TRBD1. Germline CDR1 reads MNHEY; CDR2 reads SVGEGT. The length of the CDR3 is 15 residues. J was trimmed by 2 bases and V by 5 bases; bases with no gene match: 8. The DNA read from the CDR3 is TGTGCCAGCAGTCCCGAACAGGGGTACAACACTGAA. Amino acids: CASSPEQGYNTE. The CDR3 reads in full as CASSPEQGYNTEAFF.

A word on this clone: The read ends 3 residues before the CDR3 terminus; that terminus is restored from the germline J gene. V gene TRBV5-1 combines with J gene TRBJ2-3, with 14 positions matching TRBD2. The ends lost 1 base at V and 5 bases at J; junction bases unmatched: 6. Germline V gene lookup returns CDR1 SGHRS and CDR2 YFSETQ. There are 17 residues in the CDR3. The part of the CDR3 DNA that was read is TGCGCCAGCAGCTTGAGACTAGCGGGGGGGCCCGGAGATACG. Encoded protein: CASSLRLAGGPGDT. The whole CDR3 is CASSLRLAGGPGDTQYF.

The CDR3 here is CASSRDRELPSGANVLFF. The CDR3 bases that were read are TGTGCCAGCAGCCGGGACAGGGAATTGCCCTCTGGGGCCAACGTA. The chain couples TRBV7-6 to TRBJ1-4, with TRBD1 matching over 9 bases. Sequencing ends 3 residues short of the CDR3 end; the germline J gene provides the rest. There are 18 residues in the CDR3. Germline CDR1 SGHVS, CDR2 FNYEAQ.

A note on this clone: The read terminates 3 residues ahead of where the CDR3 ends, so the germline J gene completes it. J is TRBJ2-2 and V is TRBV19; D is ambiguous. CDR3 length: 17 residues. The germline V gene has CDR1 LNHDA and CDR2 SQIVND (reference sequence). The germline V and J ends were trimmed by 3 bases and 4 bases, with 18 bases remaining between them. CDR3 amino acids: CASSMKPRLLTTGELFF. The CDR3 bases that were read are TGTGCCAGTAGTATGAAGCCGAGACTCCTAACCACCGGGGAG.

For this clone: The read terminates 3 residues ahead of where the CDR3 ends, so the germline J gene completes it. This rearrangement joins TRBV2 to TRBJ1-1; D call uncertain. CDR3 size: 12 residues. The ends were cut back, 3 bases at V and 2 bases at J, with 4 bases in the middle. Per the germline V gene, CDR1 is SNHLY and CDR2 is FYNNEI. CDR3 region: CASSELNTEAFF. CDR3 DNA, as far as it was read: TGTGCCAGCAGTGAGTTAAACACTGAA. Full variable domain (remainder filled in from reference TRBV2 and TRBJ1-1): EPEVTQTPSHQVTQMGQEVILRCVPISNHLYFYWYRQILGQKVEFLVSFYNNEISEKSEIFDDQFSVERPDGSNFTLKIRSTKLEDSAMYFCASSELNTEAFFGQGTRLTVV.

In regard to this clone: The CDR3 extends 3 residues past the end of the read, so its final part is completed from the germline J gene. The chain employs TRBV7-7 and TRBJ2-5; D perhaps matches TRBD2 (7 bases). Looked up from germline, CDR1 is SSHAT and CDR2 is FNYEAQ (reference sequence). The CDR3 runs 16 residues. V lost 6 bases and J 2 bases, leaving 19 bases between the germline ends. Incomplete CDR3 DNA: TGTGCCAGCAGTAGCATTCGGGGGGCAGGACAAGAGACC. Residues: CASSSIRGAGQET. The full-length CDR3 reads as CASSSIRGAGQETQYF.

Remarks on this clone: The missing CDR3 end, 3 residues past where the read stops, is filled in from the germline J gene. The chain couples TRBV18 to TRBJ2-2; 10 bases line up with TRBD1. The germline V gene has CDR1 KGHSH and CDR2 LQKENI. The CDR3 is 14 residues long. CDR3 DNA (partial): TGTGCCAGCTCACCACCGGACAGGGGGGGGCCG. Translating it yields CASSPPDRGGP. The full CDR3 is CASSPPDRGGPLFF.